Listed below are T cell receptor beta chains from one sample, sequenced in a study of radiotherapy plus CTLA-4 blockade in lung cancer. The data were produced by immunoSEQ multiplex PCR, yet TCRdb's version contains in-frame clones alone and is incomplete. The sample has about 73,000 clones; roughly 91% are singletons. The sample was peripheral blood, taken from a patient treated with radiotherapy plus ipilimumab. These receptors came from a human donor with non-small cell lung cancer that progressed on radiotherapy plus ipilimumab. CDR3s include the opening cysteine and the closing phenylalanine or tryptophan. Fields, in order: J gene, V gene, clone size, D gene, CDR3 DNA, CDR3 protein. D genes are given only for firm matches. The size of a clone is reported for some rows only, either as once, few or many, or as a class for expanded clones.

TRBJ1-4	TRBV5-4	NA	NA	TGTGCCAGCAGCGTAACAGGTTCCAATGAAAAACTGTTTTTT	CASSVTGSNEKLFF
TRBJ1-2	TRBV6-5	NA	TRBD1	TGTGCCAGCAGTTACTTCGACAGGGACCCATATGGCTACACCTTC	CASSYFDRDPYGYTF
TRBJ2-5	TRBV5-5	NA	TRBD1	TGTGCCAGCAGCCTCTGGACAGGGCAGGAGACCCAGTACTTC	CASSLWTGQETQYF
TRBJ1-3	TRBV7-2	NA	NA	TGTGCCAGCAGCTTATCTCTGGGAAACACCATATATTTT	CASSLSLGNTIYF
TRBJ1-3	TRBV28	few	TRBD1	TGTGCCAGCACTCCCGGACAGGCTGGAAACACCATATATTTT	CASTPGQAGNTIYF
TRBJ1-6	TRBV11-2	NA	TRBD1	TGTGCCAGCAGCCAAGACAGGGCTGCTTCACCCCTCCACTTT	CASSQDRAASPLHF
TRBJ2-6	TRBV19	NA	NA	TGTGCCAGTAGTATACCCGGCCGCTCTGGGGCCAACGTCCTGACTTTC	CASSIPGRSGANVLTF
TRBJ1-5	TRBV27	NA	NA	TGTGCCAGCAGTTTTTTCGGCGCAGGACAGAACAATCAGCCCCAGCATTTT	CASSFFGAGQNNQPQHF
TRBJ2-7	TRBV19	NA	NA	TGTGCCACCGCCCCACGACACGCTTCCTACGAGCAGTACTTC	CATAPRHASYEQYF
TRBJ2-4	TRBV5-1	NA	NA	TGCGCCAGCAGCTGGGGGGCGGACGGCGCAAAGGCCAAAAACATTCAGTACTTC	CASSWGADGAKAKNIQYF
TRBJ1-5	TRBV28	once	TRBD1	TGTGCCAGCAGAACCGGGACAGGAAGTTTCCAGCCCCAGCATTTT	CASRTGTGSFQPQHF
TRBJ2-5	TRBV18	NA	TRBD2	TGTGCCAGCTCACCTAGGACTAGCGGGGGAGAAGAGACCCAGTACTTC	CASSPRTSGGEETQYF
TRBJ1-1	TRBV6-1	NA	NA	TGTGCCAGCATATGGAGTAAGGGGGCTTTCTTT	CASIWSKGAFF
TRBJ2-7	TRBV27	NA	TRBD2	TGTGCCAGCAGTTTATACGGGGGGTCCTACGAGCAGTACTTC	CASSLYGGSYEQYF
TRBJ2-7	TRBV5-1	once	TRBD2	TGCGCCAGCAGCTTTAGCGGGGGAGCCTACGAGCAGTACTTC	CASSFSGGAYEQYF
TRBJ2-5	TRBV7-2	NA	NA	TGTGCCAGCAGCCGCGCAGGCTCCCAAGAGACCCAGTACTTC	CASSRAGSQETQYF
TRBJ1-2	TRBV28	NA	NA	TGTGCCAGCAGTTCTACAGACTATGGCTACACCTTC	CASSSTDYGYTF
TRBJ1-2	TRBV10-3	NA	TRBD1	TGTGCCACGTCCGAACGGACAGGTTTCTTGATGAGTCATGGCTACACCTTC	CATSERTGFLMSHGYTF
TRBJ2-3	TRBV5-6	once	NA	TGTGCCAGCAGCTTGAATGGAGGTAACACAGATACGCAGTATTTT	CASSLNGGNTDTQYF
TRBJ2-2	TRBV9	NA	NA	TGTGCCAGCAGCGTAGGAGGGGTACCCACCGGGGAGCTGTTTTTT	CASSVGGVPTGELFF
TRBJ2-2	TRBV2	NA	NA	TGTGCCACCGGACTCAACACCGGGGAGCTGTTTTTT	CATGLNTGELFF
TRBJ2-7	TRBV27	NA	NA	TGTGCCAGCAGGGCGACAGGATCCTACGAGCAGTACTTC	CASRATGSYEQYF
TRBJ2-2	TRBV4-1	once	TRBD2	TGCGCCAGCAGCGAACTAGCGGGGACCGGGGAGCTGTTTTTT	CASSELAGTGELFF
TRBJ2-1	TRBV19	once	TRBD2	TGTTCTAGCGGGAGGGCCCCGAATGAGCAGTTCTTC	CSSGRAPNEQFF
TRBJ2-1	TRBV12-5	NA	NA	TGTGCTAGTGGTTTTGAGACGGAGCAGTTCTTC	CASGFETEQFF
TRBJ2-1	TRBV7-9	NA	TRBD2	TGTGCCAGCAGCTTAGCCGTGGCGGGAGGCTCCTACAATGAGCAGTTCTTC	CASSLAVAGGSYNEQFF
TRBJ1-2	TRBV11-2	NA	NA	TGTGCCAGCAGCTTAGAGTACATTAACTATGGCTACACCTTC	CASSLEYINYGYTF
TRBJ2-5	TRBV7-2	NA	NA	TGTGCCAGCAGCTTAGAAGGTTTCTACCAAGAGACCCAGTACTTC	CASSLEGFYQETQYF
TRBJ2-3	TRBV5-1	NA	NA	TGCGCCAGCAGCTTGCAACAGCCCAGCACAGATACGCAGTATTTT	CASSLQQPSTDTQYF
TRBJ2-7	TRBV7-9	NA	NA	TGTGCCAGCAGCGAGGGGACGTTCAGCTCCTACGAGCAGTACTTC	CASSEGTFSSYEQYF
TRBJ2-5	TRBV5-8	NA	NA	TGTGCCAGCACCAGGACCAGGGGAATAGAGACCCAGTACTTC	CASTRTRGIETQYF
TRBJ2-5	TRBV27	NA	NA	TGTGCCAGCAGTTTGTTATCCCAAGAGACCCAGTACTTC	CASSLLSQETQYF
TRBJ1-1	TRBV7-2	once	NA	TGTGCCAGCAGCTTAGTTGGGGGGACAAACACTGAAGCTTTCTTT	CASSLVGGTNTEAFF
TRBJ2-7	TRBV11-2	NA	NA	TGTGCCAGCAGCCCAAGACAGGTCGTAGCCTACGAGCAGTACTTC	CASSPRQVVAYEQYF
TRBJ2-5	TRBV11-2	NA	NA	TGTGCCAGCAGCCTCTGGACCGGCGAGACCCAGTACTTC	CASSLWTGETQYF
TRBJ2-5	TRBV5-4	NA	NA	TGTGCCAGCAAGCAACATAATATGGGGACCGAGACCCAGTACTTC	CASKQHNMGTETQYF
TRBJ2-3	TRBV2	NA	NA	TGTGCCAGCAGGGATGGCGGACCCTACACAGATACGCAGTATTTT	CASRDGGPYTDTQYF
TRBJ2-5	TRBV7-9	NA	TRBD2	TGTGCCAGCAGCTTAAGTGGTCGGGCGGGAGCATTAGAGACCCAGTACTTC	CASSLSGRAGALETQYF
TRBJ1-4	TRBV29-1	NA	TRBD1	TGCAGTACCGGGACAGGGGGAGGAAAACTGTTTTTT	CSTGTGGGKLFF
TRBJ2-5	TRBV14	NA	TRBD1	TGTGCCAGCAGCCAAGCAGGGGGTATGTCCCAAGAGACCCAGTACTTC	CASSQAGGMSQETQYF
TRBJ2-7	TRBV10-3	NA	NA	TGTGCCATCAGTGAGTTTGGCTGGGAGCAGTACTTC	CAISEFGWEQYF
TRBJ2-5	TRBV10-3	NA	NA	TGTGCCATCAGTGATTTGGAGACCCAGTACTTC	CAISDLETQYF
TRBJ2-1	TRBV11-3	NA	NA	TGTGCCAGCAGCTTATTGCGGCACAATGAGCAGTTCTTC	CASSLLRHNEQFF
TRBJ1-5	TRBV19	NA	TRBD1	TGTGCCAGTACGACAGGGAATTATCAGCCCCAGCATTTT	CASTTGNYQPQHF
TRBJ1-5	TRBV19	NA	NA	TGTGCCAGCCGACCCCCTAGGGCAGGGGCCCTATTAGGGAGCAATCAGCCCCAGCATTTT	CASRPPRAGALLGSNQPQHF
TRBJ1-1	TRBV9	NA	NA	TGTGCCAGCAGCGTAGGCTCCCCGAACACTGAAGCTTTCTTT	CASSVGSPNTEAFF
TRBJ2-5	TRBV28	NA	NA	TGTGCCAGCAGCGTTCAAGAGACCCAGTACTTC	CASSVQETQYF
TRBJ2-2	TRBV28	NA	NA	TGTGCCAGCAGTACATTGGGGACTCACACCGGGGAGCTGTTTTTT	CASSTLGTHTGELFF
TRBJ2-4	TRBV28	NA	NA	TGTGCCAGCAGTCGTCCGACATTAGCCAAAAACATTCAGTACTTC	CASSRPTLAKNIQYF
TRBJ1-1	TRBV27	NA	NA	TGTGCCAGCAGTTGGATCAAGGTGAACACTGAAGCTTTCTTT	CASSWIKVNTEAFF
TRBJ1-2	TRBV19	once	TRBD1	TGTGCCAGTAGTCCCCGACAGGGGGCTAACTATGGCTACACCTTC	CASSPRQGANYGYTF
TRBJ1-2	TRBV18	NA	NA	TGTGCCAGCTCAAGTCAGGGCTTCGGTGGCTACACCTTC	CASSSQGFGGYTF
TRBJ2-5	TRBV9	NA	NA	TGTGCCAGCAGCGTAGGGGGGAGGCAAGAGACCCAGTACTTC	CASSVGGRQETQYF